Each of the 7 T cell receptor beta chains below was sequenced from the same sample in a study of T cell changes during pregnancy in multiple sclerosis. Data came from immunoSEQ multiplex PCR; TCRdb stores just in-frame clones and leaves some out. This table has roughly 70,000 clones, around nine tenths appearing once. The input for sequencing was peripheral blood, taken before pregnancy. Every receptor here comes from a female donor with multiple sclerosis, enrolled in a pregnancy study.

This chain connects TRBV5-6 to TRBJ2-6, with 9 bases identical to TRBD1. The V and J ends lost 0 bases and 4 bases, in that order; junction bases with no gene match: 5. CDR1 and CDR2 (germline): SGHDT, YYEEEE. The CDR3 sequence is 17 residues long. CDR3 residues: CASSLEQGAGGANVLTF. As DNA, the CDR3 is TGTGCCAGCAGCTTGGAACAGGGGGCGGGAGGGGCCAACGTCCTGACTTTC.

The V and J genes are TRBV6-4 and TRBJ1-4; D unresolved. The CDR3 consists of 15 residues. The V and J ends lost 1 base and 8 bases respectively, with 14 bases between them. The germline V gene has CDR1 MRHNA and CDR2 SNTAGT. CDR3 in DNA: TGTGCCAGCAGTGACTTAGGTTCAGGAGGGGAAAAACTGTTTTTT. Protein sequence: CASSDLGSGGEKLFF.

This clone was counted between two and nine times. CDR3 residues: CASSLRQGFNQPQHF. In DNA form, the CDR3 reads TGTGCCAGTAGTCTTAGACAGGGGTTCAATCAGCCCCAGCATTTT. This chain joins TRBV19 and TRBJ1-5; 8 positions agree with TRBD1. Germline CDR1 LNHDA, CDR2 SQIVND (reference sequence). J lost 3 bases, V lost 5 bases, and 6 bases had no gene match. There are 15 residues in the CDR3.

This chain connects TRBV7-9 to TRBJ1-4, with D maybe TRBD1 (5 bases). The CDR3 runs to 15 residues. The ends were cut back, 3 bases at V and 5 bases at J, with 13 bases in the middle. Germline V gene lookup returns CDR1 SEHNR and CDR2 FQNEAQ (reference sequence). The DNA for the CDR3 is TGTGCCAGCAGCTTCGGGGGGGAATGGAATGAAAAACTGTTTTTT. Protein: CASSFGGEWNEKLFF.

V is TRBV4-3 and J is TRBJ2-1, with 9 bases that match TRBD2. CDR1 and CDR2 from the germline V gene are LGHNA and YSLEER. V shed 4 bases, J shed 6 bases, and the junction held 13 bases outside the gene matches. This CDR3 spans 17 amino acids. CDR3: CASSPSGRGGLGNEQFF. DNA of the CDR3: TGCGCCAGCAGCCCCTCCGGGCGGGGGGGCCTTGGCAATGAGCAGTTCTTC.

The rearrangement uses TRBV7-6 and TRBJ1-2; possible D gene TRBD1, 5 bases. This CDR3 is built from 13 residues. V was pared by 0 bases and J by 5 bases, with 7 bases between. Germline lookup yields CDR1 SGHVS and CDR2 FNYEAQ. The CDR3 sequence: CASSLAGQYGYTF. CDR3 coding DNA: TGTGCCAGCAGCTTAGCGGGGCAGTATGGCTACACCTTC.

V is TRBV30 and J is TRBJ2-5; 7 bases are shared with TRBD1. The CDR3 length is 15 residues. CDR1 is GTSNPN and CDR2 is SVGIG in the germline V gene (reference sequence). J lost 2 bases, V lost 2 bases, and 8 bases had no gene match. As DNA, the CDR3 is TGTGCCTGGAGTAGACAGGGTTCTAGTCAAGAGACCCAGTACTTC. As protein: CAWSRQGSSQETQYF.